A single sample is the source of the 16 T cell receptor beta chains below, sequenced in a study of T cells in Graves' hyperthyroidism and ophthalmopathy. Authors of the study amplified TCR beta CDR3 regions from RNA transcripts. Researchers ran a first-round RT-PCR on the TCR CDR3 using the HTBI primer set. TCRdb re-called the multiplex PCR reads with MiXCR, one entry per CDR3 protein. This table holds 640,000 or so distinct CDR3 sequences, about 14% found once. Material: blood. The receptors come from a woman aged 35 to 49 with Graves' ophthalmopathy.

In its sample, this clonotype was seen many times. The V gene is TRBV10-3, the J gene TRBJ1-1; TRBD1 might be the D (6 bases). Germline V CDR1 and CDR2: ENHRY, SYGVKD. The CDR3 loop spans 13 amino acids. Trimming removed 6 bases from V and 0 bases from J, with 8 bases in between. CDR3 in DNA: TGTGCCATCAGAGGGGGGATGAACACTGAAGCTTTCTTT. Amino acids: CAIRGGMNTEAFF.

The chain joins TRBV12-3 or TRBV12-4 to TRBJ2-5; 7 positions agree with TRBD1. CDR3 size: 15 residues. J gave up 1 base and V 2 bases, and 4 bases lay outside the gene matches. The CDR3: CASSLIGTVQETQYF. CDR3 nucleotide sequence: TGTGCCAGCAGTTTAATCGGGACAGTCCAAGAGACCCAGTACTTC.

This clonotype has ten or more counts. V gene TRBV5-1 combines with J gene TRBJ2-7; 8 bases are shared with TRBD1. With 4 bases clipped from V and 7 bases from J, the junction kept 10 bases outside the gene matches. Germline V gene sequence: CDR1 SGHRS, CDR2 YFSETQ. This CDR3 region has 14 residues. The DNA of the CDR3 is TGCGCCAGCAGCCCTGGACAGGGTACCATAGAGCAGTACTTC. This sequence encodes CASSPGQGTIEQYF. Full variable domain (missing parts from reference TRBV5-1 and TRBJ2-7): KAGVTQTPRYLIKTRGQQVTLSCSPISGHRSVSWYQQTPGQGLQFLFEYFSETQRNKGNFPGRFSGRQFSNSRSEMNVSTLELGDSALYLCASSPGQGTIEQYFGPGTRLTVT.

The sample holds many counts of this clonotype. The chain couples TRBV6-2 or TRBV6-3 to TRBJ2-7; 15 bases agree with TRBD2. CDR1 MNHEY and CDR2 SVGEGT come from the germline V gene. V was pared by 2 bases and J by 6 bases, with 2 bases of the junction left unmatched. The CDR3 length is 15 residues. The CDR3 DNA reads as TGTGCCAGCAGTTACCAGGGACTAGCGGGAGGCGAGCAGTACTTC. Encoded protein: CASSYQGLAGGEQYF.

This clonotype showed up many times. The chain is built from TRBV5-1 and TRBJ2-5, with TRBD2 matching over 8 bases. Germline V gives CDR1 SGHRS, CDR2 YFSETQ. The CDR3 loop spans 15 amino acids. After removal of 6 bases from V and 5 bases from J, the junction contained 12 bases not matched to a gene. The CDR3 region is CASMRGEGPQETQYF. CDR3 in DNA: TGCGCCAGCATGCGGGGGGAGGGCCCCCAGGAGACCCAGTACTTC.

This clonotype occurred many times. This chain joins TRBV2 and TRBJ1-1, with 8 bases matching TRBD1. The J segment lost 12 bases and the V segment lost 2 bases, leaving 8 bases of the junction unmatched. The length of the CDR3 is 13 residues. Germline CDR1 and CDR2: SNHLY and FYNNEI. CDR3 loop: CASSEWEDRAPFF. The CDR3 bases are TGTGCCAGCAGTGAATGGGAGGACAGGGCCCCTTTCTTT.

The V gene is TRBV29-1, the J gene TRBJ1-1; D call uncertain. Trimming took off 4 bases at V and 0 bases at J, with 15 bases between the two ends. The germline CDR1 and CDR2 sequences are SQVTM and ANQGSEA. The CDR3 loop spans 15 amino acids. CDR3 protein: CSVALSRFMNTEAFF. DNA for the CDR3: TGCAGCGTTGCCTTAAGTCGGTTTATGAACACTGAAGCTTTCTTT.

This clonotype appeared a few times. The chain employs TRBV20-1 and TRBJ2-7; 9 bases are shared with TRBD2. The germline V gene encodes CDR1 DFQATT and CDR2 SNEGSKA (reference sequence). This CDR3 region has 17 residues. Trimming cost V 3 bases and J 4 bases; bases outside gene matches: 16. This CDR3 is CSASGLAGFGGGYEQYF. In nucleotides, the CDR3 is TGCAGTGCTAGCGGTCTAGCGGGATTCGGGGGCGGATACGAGCAGTACTTC.

This clonotype was observed at least ten times. The chain uses TRBV6-1 and TRBJ1-1; D is undetermined. The CDR3 spans 15 residues. Germline V gene sequence: CDR1 MNHNS, CDR2 SASEGT. Trimming took 6 bases from V and 4 from J, leaving 18 bases between them. CDR3 loop: CASREGADGSTEAFF. The DNA of the CDR3 is TGTGCCAGCAGGGAGGGTGCCGACGGGAGCACTGAAGCTTTCTTT.

This clonotype was seen many times. The V and J genes are TRBV9 and TRBJ2-5; D is unresolved. Germline CDR1 SGDLS, CDR2 YYNGEE. The V gene lost 0 bases and the J gene lost 1 base, with 1 base spanning the gap. This CDR3 is 12 amino acids long. The CDR3 reads CASSVGQETQYF. DNA for the CDR3: TGTGCCAGCAGCGTAGGCCAAGAGACCCAGTACTTC. The whole variable domain, filled in from reference TRBV9 and TRBJ2-5, reads DSGVTQTPKHLITATGQRVTLRCSPRSGDLSVYWYQQSLDQGLQFLIQYYNGEERAKGNILERFSAQQFPDLHSELNLSSLELGDSALYFCASSVGQETQYFGPGTRLLVL.

The J gene is TRBJ1-2, the V gene TRBV11-1, with unresolved D. The germline V and J ends were trimmed by 5 bases and 7 bases, with 11 bases remaining between them. Germline CDR1 and CDR2: SGHAT and FQDESV (reference sequence). The CDR3 sequence is 12 residues long. DNA for the CDR3: TGTGCCAGCAGCGAAGAGGGTACTGGCTACACCTTC. This encodes CASSEEGTGYTF.

CDR3 coding DNA: TGTGCCAGCAGTTACCCCAGGACAGGGTGGTACGAGCAGTACTTC. This gives the protein CASSYPRTGWYEQYF. This sequence joins TRBV6-2 or TRBV6-3 and TRBJ2-7; TRBD1 matches at 8 bases. The CDR3 extends over 15 amino acids. Per the germline V gene, CDR1 is MNHEY and CDR2 is SVGEGT. The V gene end was trimmed by 2 bases and the J gene end by 4 bases; junction bases not matched to a gene: 7.

This clonotype was seen many times. The chain has TRBV6-5 and TRBJ1-1; D call uncertain. The CDR3 spans 12 residues. Germline V gene sequence: CDR1 MNHEY, CDR2 SVGAGI. Trimming took off 1 base at V and 4 bases at J, with 4 bases between the two ends. The CDR3 DNA reads TGTGCCAGCAGTTACTTGGGCACTGAAGCTTTCTTT. This gives the protein CASSYLGTEAFF.

The chain links TRBV27 to TRBJ2-5, with D tentatively TRBD1 (5 bases). The germline gives CDR1 MNHEY, CDR2 SMNVEV (reference sequence). The CDR3 loop spans 14 amino acids. V was clipped by 4 bases and J by 2 bases, with 11 bases between them. The CDR3 DNA reads TGTGCCAGCAGTTCTCAGGGTTTGCAAGAGACCCAGTACTTC. Protein sequence: CASSSQGLQETQYF.

This clonotype was seen at least ten times. This sequence joins TRBV12-3 or TRBV12-4 and TRBJ2-4; possible D gene TRBD1, 6 bases. V was cut by 1 base and J by 7 bases, with 8 bases left in between. This CDR3 spans 13 amino acids. The CDR3 reads CASSLGQGNIQYF. CDR3 DNA: TGTGCCAGCAGTTTAGGGCAGGGGAACATTCAGTACTTC.

The table lists this clonotype with many counts. This chain connects TRBV28 to TRBJ2-5; TRBD2 agrees at 12 bases. CDR1 and CDR2 (germline): MDHEN, SYDVKM. CDR3 length equals 16 residues. Trimming removed 6 bases from V and 5 bases from J; junction bases left unmatched: 10. As DNA, the CDR3 is TGTGCCAGCAGGACCTTGACTAGCGGGAGAGTTGAGACCCAGTACTTC. It specifies CASRTLTSGRVETQYF.